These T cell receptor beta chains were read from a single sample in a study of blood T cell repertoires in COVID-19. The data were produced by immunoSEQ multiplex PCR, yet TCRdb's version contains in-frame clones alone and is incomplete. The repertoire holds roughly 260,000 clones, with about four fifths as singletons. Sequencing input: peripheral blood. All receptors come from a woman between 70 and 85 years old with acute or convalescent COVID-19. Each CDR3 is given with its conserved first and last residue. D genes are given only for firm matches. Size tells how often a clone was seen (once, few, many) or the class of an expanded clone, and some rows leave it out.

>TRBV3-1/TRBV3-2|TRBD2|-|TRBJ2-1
TGTGCCAGCACCCTAGGCGGGGGGTCGTACAATGAGCAGTTCTTC
CASTLGGGSYNEQFF
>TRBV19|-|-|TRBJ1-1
TGTGCCAGTAGTATACTGGGGCGCGTCACTGAAGCTTTCTTT
CASSILGRVTEAFF
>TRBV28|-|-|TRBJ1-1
TGTGCCAGCAGTTCCTGGGCCCTGAACACTGAAGCTTTCTTT
CASSSWALNTEAFF
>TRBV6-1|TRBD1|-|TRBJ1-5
TGTGCCAGCAGTGGTCAGGGGGGACAGGGTAAACAGCCCCAGCATTTT
CASSGQGGQGKQPQHF
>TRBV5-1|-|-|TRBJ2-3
TGCGCCAGCAGCTTGGATGGGCGAAGCACAGATACGCAGTATTTT
CASSLDGRSTDTQYF
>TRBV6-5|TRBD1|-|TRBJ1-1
TGTGCCAGCAGTTACTCCAGACAGGGAAACACTGAAGCTTTCTTT
CASSYSRQGNTEAFF
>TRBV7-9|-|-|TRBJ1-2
TGTGCCAGCAGCTTAAGTACAGGGTCCTATGGCTACACCTTC
CASSLSTGSYGYTF
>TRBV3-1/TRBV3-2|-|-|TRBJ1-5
TGTGCCAGTTCGACAGCCGAAAATCAGCCCCAGCATTTT
CASSTAENQPQHF
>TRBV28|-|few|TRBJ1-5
TGTGCCAGCAGTTTCTCTTATTATCAGCCCCAGCATTTT
CASSFSYYQPQHF
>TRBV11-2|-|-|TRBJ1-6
TGTGCCAGCAGCCCCGCAGGGCCCAATAATTCACCCCTCCACTTT
CASSPAGPNNSPLHF
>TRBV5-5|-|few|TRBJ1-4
TGTGCCAGCAGCTTGGGTTCAGGCTGGCAGAAACTGTTTTTT
CASSLGSGWQKLFF
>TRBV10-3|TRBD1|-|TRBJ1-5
TGTGCCATCAGTGAGTCTGACAGGGGGAATCAGCCCCAGCATTTT
CAISESDRGNQPQHF
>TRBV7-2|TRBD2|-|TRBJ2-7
TGTGCCAGCAGTCAGCGGGGGGGCCGCTACGAGCAGTACTTC
CASSQRGGRYEQYF
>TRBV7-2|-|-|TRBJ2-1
TGTGCCAGCAGAGGGCCTTCGGGGAATGAGCAGTTCTTC
CASRGPSGNEQFF
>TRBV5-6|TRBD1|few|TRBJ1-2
TGTGCCAGCAGCTTAAAGGGGGCGAACTATGGCTACACCTTC
CASSLKGANYGYTF
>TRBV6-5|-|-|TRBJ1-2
TGTGCCAGCAGTTACTCGATCGCAGAAACTAACTATGGCTACACCTTC
CASSYSIAETNYGYTF
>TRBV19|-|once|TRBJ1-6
TGTGCCAGTACACAGACAAACCATAATTCACCCCTCCACTTT
CASTQTNHNSPLHF
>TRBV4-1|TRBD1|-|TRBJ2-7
TGCGCCAGCAGCATGCCGGGACAGATCTACGAGCAGTACTTC
CASSMPGQIYEQYF
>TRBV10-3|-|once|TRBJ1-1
TGTGCCATCAGTGATTACAGGAACACTGAAGCTTTCTTT
CAISDYRNTEAFF
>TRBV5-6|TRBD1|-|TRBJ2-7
TGTGCCAGCAGTTTCCGGGACAGGGGAGCCTACGAGCAGTACTTC
CASSFRDRGAYEQYF
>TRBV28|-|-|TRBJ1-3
TGTGCCAGCAGCACTCAGGGTCCAGCGGGAAACACCATATATTTT
CASSTQGPAGNTIYF
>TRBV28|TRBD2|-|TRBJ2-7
TGTGCCAGCAGTTACGGCGGGGGCTCCTACGAGCAGTACTTC
CASSYGGGSYEQYF
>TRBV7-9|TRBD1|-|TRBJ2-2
TGTGCCAGCAGCTCCCAGGGGGCGCGGGCCGGGGAGCTGTTTTTT
CASSSQGARAGELFF
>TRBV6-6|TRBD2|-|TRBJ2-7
TGTGCCAGCACCGCGGGGGGCCACGCTACCGAGCAGTACTTC
CASTAGGHATEQYF
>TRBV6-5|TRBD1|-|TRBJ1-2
TGTGCCAGCAGTTATTTGGGACAGAGTCCCTATGGCTACACCTTC
CASSYLGQSPYGYTF
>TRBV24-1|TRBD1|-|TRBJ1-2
TGTGCCACCAGTGCCGCAGGGACAGGGGAGGGCTATGGCTACACCTTC
CATSAAGTGEGYGYTF
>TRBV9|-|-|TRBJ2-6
TGTGCCAGCAGCGGAGACAACTCTGGGGCCAACGTCCTGACTTTC
CASSGDNSGANVLTF
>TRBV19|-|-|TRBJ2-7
TGTGCCAGTAGTATAGCCGGTCGGGAAAGAGGAGAATACGAGCAGTACTTC
CASSIAGRERGEYEQYF
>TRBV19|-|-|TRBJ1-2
TGTGCCAGTACCCCTGGGGGCAGTCCGGACTATGGCTACACCTTC
CASTPGGSPDYGYTF
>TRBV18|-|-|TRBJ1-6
TGTGCCAGCTCACCCCAAACCGGGACAATTTATAATTCACCCCTCCACTTT
CASSPQTGTIYNSPLHF
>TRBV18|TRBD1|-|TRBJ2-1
TGTGCCAGCTCACCGCGACAGGGGAATTGGAATGAGCAGTTCTTC
CASSPRQGNWNEQFF
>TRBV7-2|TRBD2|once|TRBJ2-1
TGTGCCAGCAGCTTACTAGCGGGGGGCGTCTATGAGCAGTTCTTC
CASSLLAGGVYEQFF